The clone carrying this T cell receptor beta chain was detected a few times. The data are from a study of technical replicates of blood from a few donors. Repertoires were generated with immunoSEQ multiplex PCR, while TCRdb's copy carries only in-frame clones and drops some. The table has roughly 60,000 clones, roughly 91% seen once. The CDR3 extends over 12 amino acids. Germline V lookup: CDR1 KGHSY, CDR2 FQNENV. Deletions cut 4 bases from V and 2 bases from J, with 4 bases between. The rearrangement links TRBV16 to TRBJ2-3, with D unresolved. Sequencing was done on a sample of PBMCs. This TCR came from a human donor in good health. Some clones in this sample may be carry-over from other donors' samples. DNA of the CDR3: TGTGCCAGCAGCCTTCTCACAGATACGCAGTATTTT. As protein: CASSLLTDTQYF.